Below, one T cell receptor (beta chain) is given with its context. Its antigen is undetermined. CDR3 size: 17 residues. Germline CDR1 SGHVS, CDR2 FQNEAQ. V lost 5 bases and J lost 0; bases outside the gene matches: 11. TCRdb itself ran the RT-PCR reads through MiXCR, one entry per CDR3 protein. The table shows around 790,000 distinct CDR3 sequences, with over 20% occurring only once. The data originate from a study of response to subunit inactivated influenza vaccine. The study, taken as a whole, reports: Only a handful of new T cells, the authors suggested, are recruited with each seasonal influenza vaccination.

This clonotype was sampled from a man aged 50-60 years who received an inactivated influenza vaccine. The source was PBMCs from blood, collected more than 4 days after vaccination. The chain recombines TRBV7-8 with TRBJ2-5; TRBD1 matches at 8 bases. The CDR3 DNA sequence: TGTGCCAGCAGCCCATTCCGGGGACAGGCCCACCAAGAGACCCAGTACTTC. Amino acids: CASSPFRGQAHQETQYF.